This T cell receptor (beta chain) was identified in a study of cytomegalovirus exposure and HLA in healthy donors (dated by TCRdb to the late 2010s). At the level of the whole study: According to an earlier analysis of 587 of the donors, about 190 million T cells yielded over 90 million unique TCR beta sequences and about 300 Gb of sequence data. An early release covering roughly 600 HLA-typed donors comprised 300 to 350 gigabases of sequencing data and 85 million to 100 million unique TCR sequences. The genetic ancestry cluster associated with self-reported Caucasian donors included around 76% of the roughly 380 genotyped donors. The aim of the study was to test whether cataloging public T cell receptors could identify signatures of past pathogen exposure. Using immunosequencing, the study profiled T cell repertoires from some 670 subjects and related those repertoires to cytomegalovirus serostatus. Besides the first cohort of 500 to 700 subjects, a separate validation cohort made up of roughly 120 different subjects was used. To predict cytomegalovirus infection status, the study combined high-throughput TCR immunosequencing, statistical association of individual TCRs with disease status, and machine learning. A later analysis re-analyzed previously published TCR beta repertoires from 500 to 700 donors and added high-resolution HLA genotyping to study TCR occurrence patterns. Rather than using new phenotypic data, the later analysis identified candidate immune exposures from TCR beta sequences and from how often those sequences occurred across donors. To decide whether each TCR beta V gene segment behaved as functional or pseudogenic, an earlier analysis of some 540 of the donors relied on high-throughput TCR beta sequencing. Donor age, sex, ethnicity and CMV serostatus were compiled together with the repertoire data. In a later genetic analysis, genome-wide SNP genotypes for about three fifths of the roughly 670 donors were used, and that subset was treated as a discovery cohort. Every discovery cohort repertoire had been produced on one sequencing platform. HLA typing covered class I and class II loci at four-digit resolution. Typing coverage varied by locus: about 620-640 donors for A, B, C, DRB1 and DQB1; 522 for DQA1; more than 600 for DPA1; around 450 for DPB1. Because of strong linkage in the cohort, four to six DR-DQ haplotypes were treated as single units for association and clustering. Among roughly 400 genotyped donors of the cohort, an average of roughly 230,000 unique TCR beta nucleotide sequences was sequenced per donor, of which about 18% were non-productive.

Results and caveats for the whole study, not just this receptor: In a later genetic analysis, a missense DCLRE1C variant was associated with V-gene and J-gene trimming of TCR beta chains, and the association was replicated in an independent cohort. The study listed 150 to 200 TCR beta chains as associated with cytomegalovirus. In a later analysis, 16,951 TCR beta sequences were associated with specific HLA alleles at a false discovery rate of 0.05. Because counts were too low, under 20 rarely observed V segments, including chromosome 9 orphons, were left out of the earlier analysis of over 550 of the donors. Compared with equally common non-associated chains, HLA-associated TCR beta chains in a later analysis were more clonally expanded and had lower generation probabilities. According to a later analysis, TCR association rates differed among HLA loci, with DRB1 alleles showing the most associated TCRs and HLA-C alleles showing the fewest. A cluster of highly shared sequence variants was judged likely to be a technical artifact of the sequencing pipeline. Only TCR beta chains were sequenced in this cohort, and the absence of alpha or paired-chain data limited detectable features. Because the 87-base-pair reads could not distinguish some IMGT-functional V segments, including TRBV6-2 and TRBV6-3, those segments were excluded. A further reported finding was that TCR beta sequences accurately predicted the HLA-A and HLA-B alleles for most subjects in the first cohort. According to a later analysis, most CMV-associated TCR beta chains appeared to be HLA-restricted, and the HLA associations seemed to be driven largely by CMV exposure. Because HLA typing was unavailable for some donors at each locus, only the typed subset was used in association tests. It was suggested by the authors that the approach could potentially be generalized to other disease states and immunological phenotypes. Correlated functional status among segregating V segments might be attributable to linkage disequilibrium, but an unknown experimental factor could not be ruled out. Cytomegalovirus status was reported to be diagnosed by the classifier with high specificity and sensitivity in both the original and validation cohorts. Assigning TCR associations to individual alleles was difficult when HLA alleles, especially DR and DQ, strongly co-occurred. Presence/absence analyses assumed roughly uniform sequencing depth across donors, an assumption that may not hold. Broadly in line with IMGT annotations, most TCR beta V segments showed up in productive rearrangements about 87% or about 30% of the time in an earlier analysis of 450 to 750 of the donors. While some public TCRs were present in many individuals, most TCR sequences turned up only very rarely across donors. Immune exposure information for the cohort was limited to CMV serostatus. In a later genetic analysis, fewer N-insertions in productive TCRs were reported among donors in an Asian-associated ancestry cluster than the roughly 710-donor mean. According to a later analysis, parvovirus B19, influenza, CMV and Epstein-Barr virus appeared linked to several top co-occurrence clusters. In vitro tests confirmed that a few of the cytomegalovirus-associated TCR beta chains recognize cytomegalovirus antigens.

The cohort consisted of 670 or so healthy bone marrow donors. At the time of sampling, all cohort members were nominally healthy, though unrecorded immune exposures were likely present. The donor was CMV seronegative and was included in the group of a few hundred seronegative cohort members. Every donor gave a peripheral blood sample, and the peripheral blood mononuclear cells from that sample were used for TCR beta sequencing. The Qiagen DNeasy Blood Extraction Kit was used to extract genomic DNA from the blood cell samples. Library preparation employed the immunoSEQ multiplex PCR assay. A mixture of 60 forward primers for TCR Vbeta segments and 13 reverse primers for TCR Jbeta segments was used in the multiplex PCR. Amplification of the CDR3 region of rearranged TCR beta genes was performed with a multiplex PCR assay on genomic DNA. The amplified TCR beta libraries were sequenced on the Illumina HiSeq System as 87-base-pair reads. As for the original processing: A later analysis counted some 80 million unique TCR beta chains across the roughly 700 repertoires, and about 10 million of these chains were shared by at least two donors. Raw reads were error-corrected and collapsed into unique sequences with a nearest-neighbor algorithm that merged closely related sequences to remove PCR and sequencing errors. Alignment of CDR3 sequences to IMGT reference sequences was used to assign V, D and J gene segments. For a sequence to be retained, a match of at least six nucleotides to both a V gene segment and a J gene segment was required. Rearrangements were called productive when the CDR3 lacked stop codons and stayed in frame with V and J; all others were non-productive. CDR3 was defined according to IMGT convention as the region running from the second conserved V-encoded cysteine to the conserved J-encoded phenylalanine. In an earlier analysis of some 550 of the donors, sequences lacking an unambiguous match to a single V gene segment were excluded. In an earlier analysis of some 590 of the donors, a V segment was called functional when productive rearrangements were above 56.7%, and segregating when the standard deviation between donors exceeded 5%. A statistical classification framework was built for diagnosing cytomegalovirus status from the catalog of TCR beta chain sequences. In a later analysis, TCR nucleotide sequences were compared against IMGT/GENE-DB human TR gene sequences so that V and J genes could be assigned. A later analysis assigned CDR3 sequences and most-parsimonious VDJ recombination scenarios with the TCRdist pipeline. In a later analysis, every TCR beta chain was defined by the combination of its CDR3 amino acid sequence and its V-gene family, and reads without a unique V-gene family were dropped. In a later analysis, fewer than 600 highly shared, low-generation-probability nucleotide sequences were removed to address suspected cross-contamination and a sequencing artifact. In a later analysis, a clonal expansion index was calculated for each public chain from normalized within-repertoire ranks of inferred template counts. In a later analysis, generation probabilities were computed using a VDJ recombination model fitted to out-of-frame rearrangements, and the results were checked against IGoR. In a later analysis, TCR-TCR, TCR-HLA and TCR-CMV co-occurrence was scored with hypergeometric tests, and a repertoire-size bias correction was applied to TCR pairs. False discovery rates were estimated in a later analysis by permuting HLA or CMV assignments 20 times. In a later analysis, co-occurring TCRs were grouped with DBSCAN, and TCRdist sequence similarity was added when clustering was performed within HLA-allele-positive subsets. Repertoires with fewer than 30,000 or more than 120,000 public chains were left out of co-occurrence clustering, as were five repertoires with anomalous nucleotide sharing. Here the immuneACCESS table is served through TCRdb, limited to in-frame sequences with V and J called. Missing clones are a known gap in these copies; in checked studies unresolved V genes cover under half, and the rest lacks a known reason. That table supplies the V and J calls and clone size; D and trimming were determined from the DNA. For this sample there are over 150,000 clones; around 85% appear just once. The leading ten clones occupy 1% of the sample.

With regard to this clone: Its antigen remains undetermined. A read error may produce the germline difference seen at one junction end.

As encoded in the germline V gene (reference sequence), CDR1 is SEHNR while CDR2 is FQNEAQ. CDR3 length: 12 amino acids, cysteine to phenylalanine. Only the CDR3 DNA stays, 36 bases, in frame from base 1. The rearrangement joined TRBV7-9 to TRBJ1-6, with no reliable assignment of the D segment. The source is a boy aged 2 to 10 in good health and CMV-seronegative. Sequences were obtained from PBMCs. The CDR3 in this case is CSSSFNNSPLHF. The nucleotide sequence is TGTTCCAGCAGCTTCAATAATTCACCCCTCCACTTT.